The entry that follows covers one T cell receptor beta chain sequence. This record comes from a study of monozygotic twins with inflammatory bowel disease. CDR1 and CDR2 (germline): SGHRS, YFSETQ. The CDR3 extends over 14 amino acids. Following a re-call of the 5' RACE reads, TCRdb has one entry per CDR3 protein and lacks DNA. The listing records around 370,000 distinct CDR3 sequences. Sample: blood. The chain combines TRBV5-1 with TRBJ2-5; absent DNA, TCRdb's TRBD1 call cannot be checked. The TCR comes from a human donor with ulcerative colitis or Crohn's disease, or a healthy co-twin of an affected twin (not recorded which). The CDR3 here is CDSSLAGAEETQYF.